A selection of T cell receptor beta chains follows, all from one sample in a study of sequential checkpoint blockade in melanoma. Assay: immunoSEQ multiplex PCR; the TCRdb copy retains only in-frame clones and omits some. The data hold about 15,000 clones, with roughly three quarters observed a single time. The specimen was CD8+ T cells sorted from blood (inferred from file names), collected from a patient given nivolumab and ipilimumab in sequence. The origin of the receptors is a human donor with melanoma. Each CDR3 is given with its conserved first and last residue.

V gene	CDR3 protein
TRBV5-4	CASSYHGPGNTIYF
TRBV4-2	CASSQEPGTGGYEQYF
TRBV6-1	CASSEGRGGSDTQYF
TRBV7-3	CASSLSGGGSYEQYF
TRBV27	CASGTVQETQYF
TRBV4-3	CASSHTSGRPNEQFF
TRBV5-1	CASSPKTSVGYEQYF
TRBV6-5	CASSYSIMSPATF
TRBV27	CASSPQGPPDTQYF
TRBV4-1	CASSQKLAGEQYF
TRBV5-1	CASSLDTGKTEAFF
TRBV10-1	CASSEGTGEINEQFF
TRBV11-2	CASSFVSQETQYF
TRBV18	CASSPNSGSNNEQFF
TRBV4-2	CASGQEEGLAGGEQYF
TRBV10-3	CAISGIENQETQYF
TRBV6-5	CASKRQGISNQPQHF
TRBV6-6	CASSYKEGQGDGYTF
TRBV7-6	CASSLEGGLNQPQHF
TRBV4-1	CASSQVGTRAYEQYF
TRBV7-3	CASSSYTVGGDTEAFF
TRBV14	CASSPSGTFYNEQFF
TRBV11-3	CASSLDLRRVDTEAFF
TRBV11-1	CASSSNRDYEQYF
TRBV7-6	CASSLVRDSLNTEAFF
TRBV19	CASNGTPLEQYF
TRBV28	CASTSFAGHYNEQFF
TRBV7-3	CASSSLMTSGTNEQFF
TRBV28	CASSLSGGALYEQYF
TRBV11-2	CASSLGTSGRLEQYF
TRBV4-3	CASSQRAAAAYGYTF
TRBV7-9	CASSSREFQETQYF
TRBV7-3	CASSLTGGRVQETQYF
TRBV4-1	CASSQDTGVEQYF
TRBV18	CASSESDTRPMHEQYF
TRBV7-9	CASSLGFSTGNLYEQYF